These 5 T cell receptor beta chains came from one sample sequenced in a study of preoperative IRX-2 immunotherapy in early breast cancer. Treatment of the sample: preoperative locoregional IRX-2 cytokine immunotherapy. Sequencing was performed with immunoSEQ multiplex PCR; in TCRdb, only in-frame clones are kept and a portion is missing. The sample includes about 98,000 clones, more than 80% seen only once; the top ten take roughly 2%. Source: tumor tissue, taken after IRX-2 immunotherapy. The receptors derive from a human donor with breast cancer.

The chain recombines TRBV29-1 with TRBJ2-1; D gene unclear. Trimming shortened V by 5 bases and J by 9 bases, and 17 bases separated the two germline ends. Germline V CDR1 and CDR2: SQVTM, ANQGSEA. This CDR3 comprises 13 residues. CDR3 amino acids: CSVQWAKVGEQFF. The CDR3 nucleotides read TGCAGCGTTCAGTGGGCCAAGGTCGGTGAGCAGTTCTTC.

This rearrangement joins TRBV30 to TRBJ1-6; D possibly corresponds to TRBD1 (6 bases). In germline, CDR1 is GTSNPN, CDR2 SVGIG (reference sequence). The CDR3 spans 12 residues. Trimming shortened V by 2 bases and J by 9 bases, and 8 bases separated the two germline ends. Here the CDR3 reads CAWSRTVSPLHF. In DNA, the CDR3 is TGTGCCTGGAGTAGGACAGTTTCACCCCTCCACTTT.

The chain links TRBV19 to TRBJ1-2; TRBD1 matches at 11 bases. Germline CDR1 and CDR2: LNHDA and SQIVND (reference sequence). V lost 6 bases to trimming and J lost 8 bases; unmatched junction nucleotides: 20. The CDR3 has 18 amino acids. The DNA for the CDR3 is TGTGCCAGTAGCTGGACAGGGGGCAGTCCTCGAGTAAAAGACGGCTACACCTTC. Encoded protein: CASSWTGGSPRVKDGYTF.

The V gene is TRBV28, the J gene TRBJ2-5, with D perhaps assigned TRBD1 or TRBD2 (5 bases each). Germline V CDR1 and CDR2: MDHEN, SYDVKM. Trimming took off 5 bases at V and 4 bases at J, with 11 bases between the two ends. This CDR3 region has 13 residues. As DNA, the CDR3 is TGTGCCAGCAGTCCCTATGGGGGAGAGACCCAGTACTTC. Encoded protein: CASSPYGGETQYF. Filled out from reference TRBV28 and TRBJ2-5, the complete variable domain reads DVKVTQSSRYLVKRTGEKVFLECVQDMDHENMFWYRQDPGLGLRLIYFSYDVKMKEKGDIPEGYSVSREKKERFSLILESASTNQTSMYLCASSPYGGETQYFGPGTRLLVL.

The CDR3 DNA reads TGCAGCGTCGGACAGGGGCCTAACTATGGCTACACCTTC. This sequence encodes CSVGQGPNYGYTF. The V gene is TRBV29-1, the J gene TRBJ1-2; 9 nucleotides agree with TRBD1. The CDR3 totals 13 residues. The J segment lost 0 bases and the V segment lost 6 bases, leaving 2 bases of the junction unmatched. CDR1 and CDR2 from the germline V gene are SQVTM and ANQGSEA.